The clone carrying this TCR beta chain was found once. Data came from immunoSEQ multiplex PCR; TCRdb stores just in-frame clones and leaves some out. This sample has approximately 400,000 clones, with approximately 77% found just once. The sample originates from a study of blood T cell repertoires in COVID-19. The sequence was obtained from a human donor with acute or convalescent COVID-19. The donor label of this sample is uncertain. Sequencing was done on a sample of peripheral blood.

The CDR3, as DNA: TGTGCCAGCAGCTTGACTAGCGACTCATACAATGAGCAGTTCTTC. Translation gives CASSLTSDSYNEQFF. V and J are TRBV7-9 and TRBJ2-1; 8 nucleotides match TRBD2. CDR1 and CDR2 from the germline V gene are SEHNR and FQNEAQ (reference sequence). V lost 3 bases to trimming and J lost 4 bases; unmatched junction nucleotides: 5. The CDR3 sequence is 15 residues long.